This T cell receptor (beta chain) appears in the sequencing data of a study of blood T cells in healthy people across ages. Germline V gene sequence: CDR1 KGHSH, CDR2 LQKENI. Trimming took off 4 bases at V and 2 bases at J, with 9 bases between the two ends. The CDR3 is made up of 14 amino acids. Next came a second PCR, run for about 7 to 12 cycles, which used a sample-barcoded 5' primer along with a J-beta primer mix. All samples yielded 3 million or more CDR3-containing paired-end reads. TCRdb re-analysed the 5' RACE reads in MiXCR, keeping a single row per CDR3 protein. The sample carries about 930,000 distinct CDR3 sequences, almost 30% recorded once. On this clonotype itself: Its target is not known.

Study-wide findings and caveats: Older individuals had lower TCR beta diversity per million T cells (the decline was roughly linear). Without sorted subsets, naive and antigen-experienced compartments could not be conclusively compared.

The same sample was also studied in work on T cells of mothers and their children. As reported in that work: Donation was provided by three healthy Caucasian mothers along with their six children.

The chain uses TRBV18 and TRBJ1-3; D is unclear. This sequence was found in a woman aged 40 to 49 in good health. Material: blood. CDR3 amino acids: CASSLDFTGNTIYF. DNA for the CDR3: TGTGCCAGCTCACTTGATTTTACTGGAAACACCATATATTTT.